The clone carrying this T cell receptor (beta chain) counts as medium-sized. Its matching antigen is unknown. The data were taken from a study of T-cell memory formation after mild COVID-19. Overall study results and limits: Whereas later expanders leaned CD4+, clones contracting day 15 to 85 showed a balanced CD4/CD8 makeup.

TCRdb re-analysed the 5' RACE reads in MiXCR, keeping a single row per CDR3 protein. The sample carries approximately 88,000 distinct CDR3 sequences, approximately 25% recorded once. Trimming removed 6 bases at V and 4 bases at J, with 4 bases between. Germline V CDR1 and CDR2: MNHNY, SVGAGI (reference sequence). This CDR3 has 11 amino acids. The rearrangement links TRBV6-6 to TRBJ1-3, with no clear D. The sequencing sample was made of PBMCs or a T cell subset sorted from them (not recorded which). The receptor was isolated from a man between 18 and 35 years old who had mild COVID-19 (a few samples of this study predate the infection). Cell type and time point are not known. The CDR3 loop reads CASRPGNTIYF. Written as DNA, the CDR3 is TGTGCCAGCAGGCCAGGAAACACCATATATTTT.